The 19 T cell receptor beta chains below were found in one sample sequenced in a study of OX40 agonist ivuxolimab in advanced cancers. The data were produced by immunoSEQ multiplex PCR, yet TCRdb's version contains in-frame clones alone and is incomplete. This table holds 75,000 to 100,000 clones, roughly 93% found once. The material was CD4+ or CD8+ T cells sorted from blood, obtained in a trial of the OX40 agonist ivuxolimab. The receptor source for this set is an adult with an advanced solid tumor such as melanoma, head and neck, liver or kidney cancer.

In DNA form, the CDR3 reads TGTGCCAGTAGTATCGACAGGGAAAGTGGCTACACCTTC. Translation: CASSIDRESGYTF. The chain has TRBV19 and TRBJ1-2; 7 bases are a match to TRBD1. The CDR3 consists of 13 residues. With V trimmed by 3 bases and J by 7 bases, 5 bases remained unmatched. Germline lookup yields CDR1 LNHDA and CDR2 SQIVND (reference sequence).

This clone has more than one count but fewer than ten. The chain joins TRBV18 to TRBJ2-5, with a possible D match to TRBD1 (5 bases). The CDR3 sequence is 13 residues long. The germline CDR1 and CDR2 sequences are KGHSH and LQKENI. V was pared by 2 bases and J by 5 bases, with 9 bases between. This CDR3 is CASSPGQTETQYF. In nucleotides, the CDR3 is TGTGCCAGCTCACCAGGACAAACGGAGACCCAGTACTTC.

This chain links TRBV27 with TRBJ1-5; D not certain. The CDR3 is made up of 13 amino acids. Germline CDR1 MNHEY, CDR2 SMNVEV (reference sequence). The V gene lost 6 bases and the J gene lost 2 bases, with 8 bases spanning the gap. CDR3 in DNA: TGTGCCAGCAGGGTGGATCGCAATCAGCCCCAGCATTTT. This sequence encodes CASRVDRNQPQHF.

CDR3 loop: CASSLLGDRGFSDYGYTF. As DNA, the CDR3 is TGTGCCAGCAGCCTACTAGGAGACAGGGGGTTTTCGGACTATGGCTACACCTTC. The gene calls are TRBV27 and TRBJ1-2; 9 bases fit TRBD1. The CDR3 runs to 18 residues. CDR1 and CDR2 (germline): MNHEY, SMNVEV (reference sequence). J lost 3 bases, V lost 6 bases, and 17 bases had no gene match.

This sequence joins TRBV6-1 and TRBJ1-2; tentative D call: TRBD1 (5 bases). CDR3 length: 13 amino acids. CDR1 MNHNS and CDR2 SASEGT come from the germline V gene. V lost 10 bases, J lost 4 bases, and 16 bases lay in between. CDR3 in DNA: TGTGCCACCCGGGACCCGGGTGGCTATGGCTACACCTTC. Translating it yields CATRDPGGYGYTF.

This rearrangement joins TRBV6-6 to TRBJ2-2; 8 bases map to TRBD2. V was pared by 5 bases and J by 7 bases, with 12 bases of the junction left unmatched. Germline V lookup: CDR1 MNHNY, CDR2 SVGAGI (reference sequence). The CDR3 loop spans 16 amino acids. The CDR3 DNA reads TGTGCCAGCAGTACCCCGCGCGGGAGGTTGGGCGGGGAGCTGTTTTTT. It translates to CASSTPRGRLGGELFF.

V is TRBV4-3 and J is TRBJ2-3; 7 nucleotides agree with TRBD1. Germline CDR1 is LGHNA and CDR2 is YSLEER. V lost 0 bases to trimming and J lost 4 bases; unmatched junction nucleotides: 10. The CDR3 runs 17 residues. The CDR3 here is CASSQDWHRGRADTQYF. In nucleotides, the CDR3 is TGCGCCAGCAGCCAAGATTGGCACAGGGGAAGGGCAGATACGCAGTATTTT.

V gene TRBV11-1 combines with J gene TRBJ1-1; 7 positions agree with TRBD1. CDR1 and CDR2 from the germline V gene are SGHAT and FQDESV (reference sequence). V gave up 7 bases and J gave up 1 base; unmatched junction bases: 9. This CDR3 has 15 residues. The DNA for the CDR3 is TGTGCCAGCACGCTTAGTGGGACAGCGAACACTGAAGCTTTCTTT. This translates into CASTLSGTANTEAFF.

This chain uses TRBV18 with TRBJ2-5; perhaps TRBD2 as D (5 bases). CDR1 KGHSH and CDR2 LQKENI come from the germline V gene. CDR3 length: 12 amino acids. With 2 bases removed from V and 4 bases from J, the gap between germline ends came to 5 bases. The DNA for the CDR3 is TGTGCCAGCTCACCAGCGGGAGAGACCCAGTACTTC. Protein product: CASSPAGETQYF.

This chain links TRBV2 with TRBJ2-5; TRBD2 is a possible D gene (6 bases). The J call is uncertain, as TRBJ2-7 better fits the DNA end. The CDR3 has 15 amino acids. From germline, CDR1 is SNHLY and CDR2 FYNNEI. CDR3: CASSEGLQSSYEQYF. The CDR3 DNA reads as TGTGCCAGCAGTGAGGGACTCCAAAGCTCCTACGAGCAGTACTTC.

V is TRBV4-2 and J is TRBJ1-1; 7 bases are shared with TRBD1. The V segment lost 4 bases and the J segment 0 bases; nucleotides outside the gene matches: 5. Germline lookup yields CDR1 LGHNA and CDR2 YNFKEQ. This CDR3 contains 15 residues. DNA of the CDR3: TGTGCCAGCAGCCGAAGACAGGGCGTGAACACTGAAGCTTTCTTT. The encoded protein is CASSRRQGVNTEAFF.

This sequence joins TRBV6-4 and TRBJ1-1, with TRBD1 identical over 7 bases. There are 14 residues in the CDR3. From germline, CDR1 is MRHNA and CDR2 SNTAGT. V shed 6 bases and J 3 bases; nucleotides not matched to a gene: 7. The CDR3 loop reads CASRRQGGDTEAFF. The DNA of the CDR3 is TGTGCCAGCAGGAGACAGGGAGGTGACACTGAAGCTTTCTTT.

The chain links TRBV27 to TRBJ1-2, with a tentative D call TRBD1 (6 bases). Germline CDR1 and CDR2: MNHEY and SMNVEV (reference sequence). The CDR3 is 15 amino acids. V was pared by 2 bases and J by 5 bases, with 15 bases between. The CDR3 nucleotides are TGTGCCAGCAGTTTAGCGTCCAGGGGCAGATATGGCTACACCTTC. The encoded protein is CASSLASRGRYGYTF.

V and J are TRBV10-3 and TRBJ2-7; 10 bases line up with TRBD2. This CDR3 region has 14 residues. V shed 7 bases, J shed 3 bases, and the junction held 6 bases outside the gene matches. Germline V gives CDR1 ENHRY, CDR2 SYGVKD. CDR3 bases: TGTGCCATCAATGCGATAGCGGGAGGCTACGAGCAGTACTTC. Protein product: CAINAIAGGYEQYF.

The rearrangement uses TRBV28 and TRBJ2-7, with a possible D match to TRBD1 (7 bases). The CDR3 spans 15 residues. Trimming took off 9 bases at V and 2 bases at J, with 20 bases between the two ends. Germline CDR1 and CDR2: MDHEN and SYDVKM. The CDR3 reads CASSRGGTDPYEQYF. For the CDR3, the DNA is TGTGCCAGTTCAAGAGGCGGGACAGATCCCTACGAGCAGTACTTC.

This chain uses TRBV5-1 with TRBJ2-7; possible D gene TRBD2, 6 bases. Germline CDR1 SGHRS, CDR2 YFSETQ. The CDR3 is 13 residues long. The germline V and J ends were trimmed by 0 bases and 4 bases, with 8 bases remaining between them. For the CDR3, the DNA is TGCGCCAGCAGCTTGGTCAGCGGGTACGAGCAGTACTTC. It yields the protein CASSLVSGYEQYF. The full variable domain, in which reference TRBV5-1 and TRBJ2-7 provide the parts outside the CDR3, is KAGVTQTPRYLIKTRGQQVTLSCSPISGHRSVSWYQQTPGQGLQFLFEYFSETQRNKGNFPGRFSGRQFSNSRSEMNVSTLELGDSALYLCASSLVSGYEQYFGPGTRLTVT.

The chain joins TRBV29-1 to TRBJ1-1, with D perhaps matching TRBD1 (5 bases). This CDR3 contains 13 residues. Trimming pared 4 bases from V and 5 bases from J, leaving 14 bases between. In germline, CDR1 is SQVTM, CDR2 ANQGSEA. CDR3 DNA: TGCAGCGTTGTCAGAGGGGAAGGGACTGAAGCTTTCTTT. Protein sequence: CSVVRGEGTEAFF.

The sample holds one count of this clone. The V gene is TRBV7-7, the J gene TRBJ2-5, with 7 bases matching TRBD1. CDR1 is SSHAT, CDR2 FNYEAQ, per germline (reference sequence). Trimming removed 0 bases from V and 4 bases from J; junction bases left unmatched: 2. The length of the CDR3 is 14 residues. The CDR3, as DNA: TGTGCCAGCAGCTTAGCGGGACAGCCAGAGACCCAGTACTTC. Protein product: CASSLAGQPETQYF.

J is TRBJ2-1 and V is TRBV7-9, with a weak D call TRBD1 (6 bases). This CDR3 comprises 13 residues. With 5 bases removed from V and 4 bases from J, the gap between germline ends came to 9 bases. The germline V gene encodes CDR1 SEHNR and CDR2 FQNEAQ (reference sequence). The CDR3 loop is CASSMDRYNEQFF. In nucleotides, the CDR3 is TGTGCCAGCAGCATGGACAGATACAATGAGCAGTTCTTC.